This T cell receptor beta chain was sequenced in a study of cytomegalovirus exposure and HLA in healthy donors. Only in-frame clones appear in the TCRdb table, and some are missing; sequencing was by immunoSEQ multiplex PCR. The repertoire has roughly 200,000 clones, roughly 81% of them found once; the top ten carry 0.95% to 1.5%. There are 13 residues in the CDR3. V was trimmed by 7 bases and J by 5 bases, leaving 14 bases between them. Germline CDR1 MDHEN, CDR2 SYDVKM. Sequenced: PBMCs. The rearrangement links TRBV28 to TRBJ1-2; weak D call: TRBD1 (6 bases). The clonotype was recovered from a woman in her 30s in good health and CMV-seronegative. CDR3 bases: TGTGCCAGCATAAGGGGGGGAGGATATGGCTACACCTTC. Its protein product is CASIRGGGYGYTF.